This TCR beta chain was retrieved from a study of T cell responses to AZD1222 COVID-19 vaccine. Sequenced by immunoSEQ multiplex PCR; TCRdb stores in-frame clones only, minus some. This sample has roughly 100,000 clones, with more than 75% found just once. J lost 3 bases, V lost 5 bases, and 5 bases had no gene match. Germline V gives CDR1 KGHSH, CDR2 LQKENI. This CDR3 comprises 15 residues. The source of this sequence is an adult in good health. V gene TRBV18 combines with J gene TRBJ2-2; 8 bases are shared with TRBD1. The source material was peripheral blood, sampled on day 0 of AZD1222 vaccination. CDR3 amino acids: CASSANRGDTGELFF. In DNA, the CDR3 is TGTGCCAGCTCAGCAAACAGGGGGGACACCGGGGAGCTGTTTTTT.